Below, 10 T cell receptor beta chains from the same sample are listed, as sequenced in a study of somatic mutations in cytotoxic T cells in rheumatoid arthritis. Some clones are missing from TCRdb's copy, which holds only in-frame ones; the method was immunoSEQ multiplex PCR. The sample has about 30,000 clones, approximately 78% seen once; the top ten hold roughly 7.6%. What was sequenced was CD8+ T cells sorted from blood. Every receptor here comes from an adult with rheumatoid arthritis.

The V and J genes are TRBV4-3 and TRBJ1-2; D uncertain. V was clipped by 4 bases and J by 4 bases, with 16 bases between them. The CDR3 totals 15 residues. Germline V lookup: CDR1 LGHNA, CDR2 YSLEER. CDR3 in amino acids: CASSPGVTDLYGYTF. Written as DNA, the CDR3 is TGCGCCAGCAGCCCCGGGGTGACCGACCTCTATGGCTACACCTTC.

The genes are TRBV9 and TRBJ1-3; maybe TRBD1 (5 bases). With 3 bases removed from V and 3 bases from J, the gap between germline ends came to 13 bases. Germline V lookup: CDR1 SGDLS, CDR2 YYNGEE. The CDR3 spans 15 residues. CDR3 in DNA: TGTGCCAGCAGCGCACATCAGACAGTTGGAAACACCATATATTTT. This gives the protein CASSAHQTVGNTIYF.

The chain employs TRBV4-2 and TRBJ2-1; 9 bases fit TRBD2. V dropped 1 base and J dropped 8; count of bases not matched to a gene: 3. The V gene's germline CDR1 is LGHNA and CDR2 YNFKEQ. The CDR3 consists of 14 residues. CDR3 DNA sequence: TGTGCCAGCAGCCAAGTAGTAGCGGGAGATGAGCAGTTCTTC. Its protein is CASSQVVAGDEQFF.

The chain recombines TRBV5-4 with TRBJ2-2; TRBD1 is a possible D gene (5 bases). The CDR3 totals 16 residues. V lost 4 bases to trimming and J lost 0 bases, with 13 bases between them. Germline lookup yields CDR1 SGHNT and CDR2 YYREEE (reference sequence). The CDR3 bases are TGTGCCAGCAGCAGGCGACAGCTCCCGAACACCGGGGAGCTGTTTTTT. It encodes CASSRRQLPNTGELFF.

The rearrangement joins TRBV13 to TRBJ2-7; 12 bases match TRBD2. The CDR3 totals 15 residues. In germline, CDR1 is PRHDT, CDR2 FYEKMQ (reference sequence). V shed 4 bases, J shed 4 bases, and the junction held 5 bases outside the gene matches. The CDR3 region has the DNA TGTGCCAGCAGCTCCGGACTAGCGGGAAGGTACGAGCAGTACTTC. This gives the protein CASSSGLAGRYEQYF.

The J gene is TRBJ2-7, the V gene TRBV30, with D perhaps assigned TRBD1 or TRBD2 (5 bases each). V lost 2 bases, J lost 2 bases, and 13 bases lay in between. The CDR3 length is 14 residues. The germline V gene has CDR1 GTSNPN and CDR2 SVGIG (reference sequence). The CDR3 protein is CAWSWDGSPYEQYF. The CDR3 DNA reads TGTGCCTGGAGTTGGGACGGGTCCCCCTACGAGCAGTACTTC.

The CDR3: CASSQQMQGADQPQHF. The CDR3, as DNA: TGCGCCAGCAGCCAACAGATGCAGGGGGCGGATCAGCCCCAGCATTTT. The chain combines TRBV4-1 with TRBJ1-5; 8 nucleotides align to TRBD1. The CDR3 runs 16 residues. With V trimmed by 2 bases and J by 5 bases, 8 bases remained unmatched. The V gene's germline CDR1 is MGHRA and CDR2 YSYEKL.

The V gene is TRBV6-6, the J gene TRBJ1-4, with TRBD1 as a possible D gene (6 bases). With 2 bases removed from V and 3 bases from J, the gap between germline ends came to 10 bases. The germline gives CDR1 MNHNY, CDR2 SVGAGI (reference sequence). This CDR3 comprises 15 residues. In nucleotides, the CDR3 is TGTGCCAGCAGTTACGCGGACAGCCCTAATGAAAAACTGTTTTTT. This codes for CASSYADSPNEKLFF.

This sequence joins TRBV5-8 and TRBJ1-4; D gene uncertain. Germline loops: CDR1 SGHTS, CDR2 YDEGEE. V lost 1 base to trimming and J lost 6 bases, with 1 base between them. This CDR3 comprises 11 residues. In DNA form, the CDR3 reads TGTGCCAGCAGCTTGTATGAAAAACTGTTTTTT. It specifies CASSLYEKLFF.

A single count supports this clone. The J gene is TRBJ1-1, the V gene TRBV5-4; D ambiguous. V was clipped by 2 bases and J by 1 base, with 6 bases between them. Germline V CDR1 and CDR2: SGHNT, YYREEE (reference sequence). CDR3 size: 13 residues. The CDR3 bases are TGTGCCAGCAGCTTCAGTACGAACACTGAAGCTTTCTTT. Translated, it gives CASSFSTNTEAFF.